The source of this T cell receptor (beta chain) is a study of blood T cell repertoires in COVID-19. The CDR3 has 13 amino acids. CDR1 LGHDT and CDR2 YNNKEL come from the germline V gene (reference sequence). Trimming shortened V by 7 bases and J by 6 bases, and 15 bases separated the two germline ends. In terms of age and location, participants ranged from roughly 18 to 95 years and lived in about two dozen US areas. Symptom resolution, clearance, or two negative PCRs marked the recovered donors of Cohort 3. In the study's own analysis: Amplification of reference gene primers provided the estimated nucleated cell counts. The repertoire was sequenced with immunoSEQ multiplex PCR; TCRdb's copy has only in-frame clones and lacks some. V and J calls and clone size follow that table, whereas D and trimming were derived from the DNA. The sample lists fewer than 250,000 clones, more than 80% occurring once.

The genes are TRBV3-1 (or the pseudogene TRBV3-2) and TRBJ1-1; a weak D match, TRBD1 (5 bases). The origin of this receptor is a man in his fifties or sixties who had recovered from COVID-19. The sequenced sample consisted of PBMCs or T cells enriched from blood (not recorded which). Here the CDR3 reads CASTGISLPEAFF. The CDR3 DNA is TGTGCCAGCACAGGGATATCTCTCCCTGAAGCTTTCTTT.